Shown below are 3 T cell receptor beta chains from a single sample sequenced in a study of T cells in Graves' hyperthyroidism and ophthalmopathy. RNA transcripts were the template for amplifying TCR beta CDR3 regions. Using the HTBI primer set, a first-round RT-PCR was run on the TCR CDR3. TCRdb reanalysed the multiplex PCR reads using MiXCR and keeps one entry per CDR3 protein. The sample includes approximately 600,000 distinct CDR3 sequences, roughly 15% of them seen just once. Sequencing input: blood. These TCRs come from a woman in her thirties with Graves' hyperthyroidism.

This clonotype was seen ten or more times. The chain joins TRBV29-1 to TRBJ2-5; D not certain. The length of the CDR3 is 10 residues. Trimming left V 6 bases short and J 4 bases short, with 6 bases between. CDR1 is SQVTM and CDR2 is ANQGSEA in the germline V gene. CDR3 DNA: TGCAGCGTGCTACGAGAGACCCAGTACTTC. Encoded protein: CSVLRETQYF.

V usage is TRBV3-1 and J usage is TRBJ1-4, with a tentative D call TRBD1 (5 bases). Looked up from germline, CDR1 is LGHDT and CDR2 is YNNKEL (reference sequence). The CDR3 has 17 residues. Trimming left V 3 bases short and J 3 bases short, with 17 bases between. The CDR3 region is CASSHYRTVGANEKLFF. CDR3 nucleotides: TGTGCCAGCAGCCATTACAGGACGGTGGGGGCTAATGAAAAACTGTTTTTT.

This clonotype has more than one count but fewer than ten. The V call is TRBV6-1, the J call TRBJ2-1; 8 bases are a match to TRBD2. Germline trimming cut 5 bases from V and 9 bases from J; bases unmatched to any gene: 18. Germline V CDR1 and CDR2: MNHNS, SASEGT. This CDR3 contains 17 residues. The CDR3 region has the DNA TGTGCCAGCAGTTCCCGTTGGGCTAGCGGGCTTGCGGGTGAGCAGTTCTTC. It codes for CASSSRWASGLAGEQFF.